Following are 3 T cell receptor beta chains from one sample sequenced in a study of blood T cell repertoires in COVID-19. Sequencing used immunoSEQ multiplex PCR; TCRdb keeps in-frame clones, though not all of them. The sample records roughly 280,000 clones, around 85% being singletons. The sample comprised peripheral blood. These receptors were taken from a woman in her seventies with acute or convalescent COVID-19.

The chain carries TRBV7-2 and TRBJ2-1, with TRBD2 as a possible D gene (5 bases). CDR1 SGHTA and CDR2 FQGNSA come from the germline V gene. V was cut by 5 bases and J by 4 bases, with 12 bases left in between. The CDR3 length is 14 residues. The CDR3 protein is CASSDYGPYNEQFF. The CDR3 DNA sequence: TGTGCCAGCAGCGACTATGGGCCATACAATGAGCAGTTCTTC.

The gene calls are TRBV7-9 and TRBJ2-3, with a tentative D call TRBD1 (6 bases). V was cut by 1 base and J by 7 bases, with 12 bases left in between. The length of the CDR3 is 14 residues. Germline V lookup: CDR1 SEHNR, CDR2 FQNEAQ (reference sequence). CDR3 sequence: CASSLGTVAHTQYF. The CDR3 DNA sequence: TGTGCCAGCAGCTTAGGGACAGTGGCCCATACGCAGTATTTT.

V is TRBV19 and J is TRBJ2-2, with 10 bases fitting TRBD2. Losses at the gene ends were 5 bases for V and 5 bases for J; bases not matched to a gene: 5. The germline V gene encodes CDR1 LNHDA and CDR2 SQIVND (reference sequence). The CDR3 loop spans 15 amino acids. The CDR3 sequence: CASSGLAGVTGELFF. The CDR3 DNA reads TGTGCCAGTAGTGGGCTAGCGGGGGTAACCGGGGAGCTGTTTTTT.